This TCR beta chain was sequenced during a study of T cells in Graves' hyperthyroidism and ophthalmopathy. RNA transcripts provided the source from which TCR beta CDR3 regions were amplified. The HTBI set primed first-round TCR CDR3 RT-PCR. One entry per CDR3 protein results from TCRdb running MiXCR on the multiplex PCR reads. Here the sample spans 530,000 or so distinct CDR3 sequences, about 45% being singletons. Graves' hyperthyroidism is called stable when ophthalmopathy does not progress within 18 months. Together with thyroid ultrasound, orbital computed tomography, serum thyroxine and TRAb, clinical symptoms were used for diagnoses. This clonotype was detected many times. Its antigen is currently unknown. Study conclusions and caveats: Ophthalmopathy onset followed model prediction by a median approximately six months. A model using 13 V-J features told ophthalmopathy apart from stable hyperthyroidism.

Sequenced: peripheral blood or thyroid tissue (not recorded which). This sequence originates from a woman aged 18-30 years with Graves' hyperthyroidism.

In DNA, the CDR3 is TGTGCCAGCAGCTTGGGAGGGTTGGGAGACCATAATTCACCCCTCCACTTT. It yields the protein CASSLGGLGDHNSPLHF. The genes are TRBV5-8 and TRBJ1-6; D unclear. CDR3 length: 17 amino acids. Germline V CDR1 and CDR2: SGHTS, YDEGEE. The ends were cut back, 0 bases at V and 5 bases at J, with 15 bases in the middle.